This TCR beta chain was found in a study of blood T cell repertoires in COVID-19. CDR3 length: 13 amino acids. Germline CDR1 reads SEHNR; CDR2 reads FQNEAQ (reference sequence). Between the trimmed V and J ends, which lost 0 bases and 11 bases, there was a span of 10 bases. Original processing notes: Amplification of reference gene primers provided the estimated nucleated cell counts. The assay was immunoSEQ multiplex PCR, and TCRdb's table has in-frame clones only and misses some. V and J calls plus clone size are reproduced from that table; the DNA served to infer D and trimming. The sample records approximately 99,000 clones, 87% being singletons.

V and J are TRBV7-9 and TRBJ1-4; D not certain. The sample comprised peripheral blood. The source of this sequence is a human donor in a cohort sampled during active COVID-19. The CDR3 bases are TGTGCCAGCAGCTTAGCGTACACAGAGAAACTGTTTTTT. Translated: CASSLAYTEKLFF.